The 5 T cell receptor beta chains in this list originate from one sample, sequenced in a study of early T cells in non-severe SARS-CoV-2 infection. One entry per CDR3 protein results from TCRdb running MiXCR on the 5' RACE reads. The data contain about 21,000 distinct CDR3 sequences, around 5.8% of them singletons. The material sequenced was whole blood, taken at baseline. All receptors derive from an adult who was a healthcare worker with PCR-confirmed SARS-CoV-2 infection or an uninfected control (not recorded which).

The rearrangement uses TRBV7-2 and TRBJ1-5; D is perhaps TRBD1 (5 bases). The V gene's germline CDR1 is SGHTA and CDR2 FQGNSA. V was shortened by 6 bases and J by 0 bases, with 12 bases between the two germline ends. The CDR3 runs to 15 residues. This CDR3 is CASSRDYYSNQPQHF. The CDR3 DNA reads as TGTGCCAGCAGTAGGGACTATTATAGCAATCAGCCCCAGCATTTT.

V is TRBV5-6 and J is TRBJ1-6; 8 bases match TRBD1. Germline V gene sequence: CDR1 SGHDT, CDR2 YYEEEE. The ends lost 5 bases at V and 10 bases at J; junction bases unmatched: 11. The CDR3 is made up of 15 amino acids. The CDR3 sequence: CASRRTGPSRSPLHF. The CDR3 DNA follows: TGTGCCAGCAGAAGGACAGGGCCTAGTAGATCACCCCTCCACTTT.

There are a few counts of this clonotype. This chain connects TRBV6-5 to TRBJ2-5; D possibly uses TRBD1 or TRBD2 (6 bases each). The CDR3 is made up of 15 amino acids. Germline V gives CDR1 MNHEY, CDR2 SVGAGI. V lost 7 bases and J lost 4, with 19 bases in between. The CDR3: CASTRGGWGRETQYF. The CDR3 DNA reads TGTGCCAGCACCCGGGGAGGTTGGGGGCGAGAGACCCAGTACTTC.

This chain connects TRBV10-3 to TRBJ1-2, with TRBD1 identical over 7 bases. CDR1 ENHRY and CDR2 SYGVKD come from the germline V gene. This CDR3 comprises 14 residues. Trimming removed 10 bases from V and 4 bases from J; junction bases left unmatched: 12. The CDR3 DNA reads as TGTGCCAGCGCGGGACAGCTCCTAGGCTATGGCTACACCTTC. Translated, it gives CASAGQLLGYGYTF.

This clonotype showed up many times. The V call is TRBV25-1, the J call TRBJ2-1; a possible D gene is TRBD1 (5 bases). Germline CDR1 reads MGHDK; CDR2 reads SYGVNS. This CDR3 comprises 12 residues. Trimming shortened V by 10 bases and J by 5 bases, and 12 bases separated the two germline ends. CDR3 nucleotides: TGTGCCACCGAGGACACCCACAATGAGCAGTTCTTC. It specifies CATEDTHNEQFF.